Below are 10 T cell receptor beta chains sequenced from a single sample in a study of beta chain features in type 1 diabetes. What was sequenced were expressed TCRB transcripts, since all of the isolated RNA had been reverse transcribed. The data were produced by immunoSEQ multiplex PCR, yet TCRdb's version contains in-frame clones alone and is incomplete. Here the sample spans hundreds of thousands of clones, about an eighth being singletons. Their cognate antigens are unknown. Whole-study findings and limits: Shortening of TCRB CDR3s, moderate but significant, appeared in all four CD4+ subsets of Type 1 diabetes patients.

Sequenced sample: naive CD4+ T cells from blood. The source is a man aged 18-30 years with type 1 diabetes.

In DNA form, the CDR3 reads TGTGCCAGCAGTCCCCGGACAGGAAACAATGAGCAGTTCTTC. Amino acid sequence: CASSPRTGNNEQFF. The V call is TRBV27, the J call TRBJ2-1; 7 nucleotides align to TRBD1. Germline CDR1 reads MNHEY; CDR2 reads SMNVEV (reference sequence). The trim removed 5 bases at V and 5 bases at J, leaving 6 bases unmatched. This CDR3 comprises 14 residues.

V and J are TRBV5-4 and TRBJ1-2; D is unresolved. CDR1 is SGHNT, CDR2 YYREEE, per germline (reference sequence). The CDR3 length is 14 residues. V dropped 0 bases and J dropped 0 bases, with 6 bases sitting between them. The chain's CDR3 is CASSLDIANYGYTF. CDR3 nucleotides: TGTGCCAGCAGCTTGGACATAGCTAACTATGGCTACACCTTC.

This clone was detected only a few times. This chain joins TRBV9 and TRBJ1-1; no definite D call. Per the germline V gene, CDR1 is SGDLS and CDR2 is YYNGEE. V lost 3 bases and J lost 5, with 11 bases in between. The CDR3 loop spans 13 amino acids. In DNA, the CDR3 is TGTGCCAGCAGCGCCGGAGAAGGGACTGAAGCTTTCTTT. Its protein is CASSAGEGTEAFF.

This clone was seen a handful of times. The chain has TRBV4-3 and TRBJ2-3; perhaps D is TRBD1 or TRBD2 (5 bases each). Germline assignment: CDR1 LGHNA and CDR2 YSLEER. Trimming removed 3 bases at V and 3 bases at J, with 13 bases between. The CDR3 has 15 amino acids. The CDR3 DNA reads as TGCGCCAGCAGCCATCTTCGGGACGGGACAGATACGCAGTATTTT. Amino acid sequence: CASSHLRDGTDTQYF.

The chain couples TRBV4-2 to TRBJ2-7; D is tentatively TRBD1 or TRBD2 (6 bases each). With 0 bases removed from V and 5 bases from J, the gap between germline ends came to 17 bases. The germline V gene has CDR1 LGHNA and CDR2 YNFKEQ. The CDR3 sequence is 16 residues long. The CDR3 sequence is CASSQDLRQGRNEQYF. In DNA, the CDR3 is TGTGCCAGCAGCCAAGATTTGAGGCAGGGGAGGAACGAGCAGTACTTC.

The CDR3 sequence is CASSTGQYDQLNTGELFF. CDR3 nucleotide sequence: TGTGCCAGCAGCACGGGACAGTATGACCAGCTGAACACCGGGGAGCTGTTTTTT. The chain couples TRBV21-1 to TRBJ2-2; the tabulated D call, TRBD1, remains unverified against the DNA. TRBV21-1 is reported as a pseudogene. The CDR3 extends over 18 amino acids.

This clone was counted between two and nine times. The chain links TRBV29-1 to TRBJ1-4; 7 positions match TRBD1. This CDR3 contains 15 residues. The germline gives CDR1 SQVTM, CDR2 ANQGSEA. J lost 7 bases, V lost 6 bases, and 14 bases had no gene match. CDR3 in amino acids: CSVSYRQGEGEKLFF. As DNA, the CDR3 is TGCAGCGTGTCTTACCGACAGGGTGAGGGTGAAAAACTGTTTTTT.

The chain recombines TRBV30 with TRBJ1-1, with D unclear. Germline CDR1 and CDR2: GTSNPN and SVGIG (reference sequence). V dropped 2 bases and J dropped 5 bases, with 24 bases sitting between them. This CDR3 has 17 amino acids. The CDR3 protein is CAWSLGQSNRGLTEAFF. The CDR3 bases are TGTGCCTGGAGTTTAGGGCAGTCAAACCGGGGATTGACTGAAGCTTTCTTT.

The V and J genes are TRBV23-1 and TRBJ1-2, with 7 bases fitting TRBD1. TRBV23-1 is filed as an ORF, its function uncertain. V lost 9 bases to trimming and J lost 6 bases; unmatched junction nucleotides: 13. There are 14 residues in the CDR3. The CDR3: CASTRQGLIDGYTF. The CDR3, as DNA: TGCGCCAGTACCAGACAGGGACTTATAGATGGCTACACCTTC.

This chain uses TRBV30 with TRBJ2-5, with TRBD1 as a possible D gene (6 bases). Germline V gives CDR1 GTSNPN, CDR2 SVGIG (reference sequence). This CDR3 contains 15 residues. V lost 5 bases, J lost 0 bases, and 16 bases lay in between. For the CDR3, the DNA is TGTGCCTGGGGGAAGAGACAGGCCCACCAAGAGACCCAGTACTTC. As protein: CAWGKRQAHQETQYF.